This T cell receptor beta chain was identified in a study of blood T cells in healthy people across ages. The study's findings and limits: PBMCs went unsorted, and a conclusive naive versus antigen-experienced comparison was therefore prevented. Expanded clonotype changes were possibly confounded by unknown donor CMV status.

A second 7 to 11 cycle PCR used barcoded and J-beta primers. TCRdb fed the 5' RACE reads into MiXCR, producing one record per CDR3 protein. The table has about 1.7 million distinct CDR3 sequences, 25% to 30% seen once. V lost 5 bases to trimming and J lost 4 bases, with 9 bases between them. Germline CDR1 is DFQATT and CDR2 is SNEGSKA (reference sequence). CDR3 length equals 12 residues. Regarding this clonotype: Its antigen remains unidentified.

The sequence was obtained from a woman aged 25 to 39 in good health. Sequencing was done on a sample of blood. The chain employs TRBV20-1 and TRBJ2-4; no clear D gene. The CDR3 here is CSAQSVKNIQYF. In DNA, the CDR3 is TGCAGTGCTCAGAGCGTAAAAAACATTCAGTACTTC.